This is a list of T cell receptor beta chains from one sample in a study of blood T cell repertoires in COVID-19. Using immunoSEQ multiplex PCR, the repertoire was profiled, and TCRdb retains in-frame clones only, with some absent. The sample lists hundreds of thousands of clones; roughly 86% were seen once. Sequenced material: peripheral blood. The receptors derive from a woman younger than 45 who had recovered from COVID-19. Both conserved end residues are part of each CDR3. The D gene is left open where the match is weak. The size entry is marked missing in some rows and otherwise reads once, few, many or a size class.

size: NA
J: TRBJ1-6
D: NA
length: 15
V: TRBV6-5
CDR3: CASSYRQAIISPLHF
DNA: TGTGCCAGCAGTTACAGGCAGGCTATCATATCACCCCTCCACTTT

size: NA
J: TRBJ2-5
D: NA
length: 14
V: TRBV5-4
CDR3: CASSAYRALETQYF
DNA: TGTGCCAGCAGCGCATACAGGGCGCTAGAGACCCAGTACTTC

size: few
J: TRBJ1-1
D: TRBD1
length: 13
V: TRBV5-1
CDR3: CASSPDRGTEAFF
DNA: TGCGCCAGCAGCCCCGACAGGGGCACTGAAGCTTTCTTT

size: NA
J: TRBJ2-7
D: TRBD1
length: 14
V: TRBV28
CDR3: CASAFGTDAYEQYF
DNA: TGTGCCAGCGCCTTCGGGACAGACGCCTACGAGCAGTACTTC

size: NA
J: TRBJ1-6
D: NA
length: 12
V: TRBV27
CDR3: CASRAANSPLHF
DNA: TGTGCCAGCAGAGCCGCGAATTCACCCCTCCACTTT

size: NA
J: TRBJ1-2
D: NA
length: 13
V: TRBV18
CDR3: CASSPGNGGGYTF
DNA: TGTGCCAGCTCACCTGGGAACGGGGGAGGCTACACCTTC

size: NA
J: TRBJ2-2
D: NA
length: 15
V: TRBV4-1
CDR3: CASSYDGGNTGELFF
DNA: TGCGCCAGCAGTTACGACGGCGGGAACACCGGGGAGCTGTTTTTT

size: NA
J: TRBJ2-7
D: TRBD2
length: 15
V: TRBV28
CDR3: CASSYMRGDFYEQYF
DNA: TGTGCCAGCAGTTACATGCGGGGGGACTTCTACGAGCAGTACTTC

size: NA
J: TRBJ1-6
D: NA
length: 15
V: TRBV7-2
CDR3: CASSSDSWYNSPLHF
DNA: TGTGCCAGCAGCTCCGACAGTTGGTATAATTCACCCCTCCACTTT

size: NA
J: TRBJ2-1
D: NA
length: 13
V: TRBV5-6
CDR3: CASSLGISNEQFF
DNA: TGTGCCAGCAGCTTGGGTATCAGCAATGAGCAGTTCTTC

size: NA
J: TRBJ1-1
D: TRBD1
length: 13
V: TRBV12-3/TRBV12-4
CDR3: CASSLGTATEAFF
DNA: TGTGCCAGCAGTTTGGGGACAGCTACTGAAGCTTTCTTT

size: once
J: TRBJ2-1
D: TRBD1
length: 11
V: TRBV12-3/TRBV12-4
CDR3: CASRTGAEQFF
DNA: TGTGCCAGCAGAACAGGGGCTGAGCAGTTCTTC